These 23 T cell receptor beta chains share one sample of origin, sequenced in a study of OX40 agonist ivuxolimab in advanced cancers. The assay was immunoSEQ multiplex PCR, and TCRdb's table has in-frame clones only and misses some. Of 60,000 to 80,000 clones in the sample, 79% were seen once. The material was CD4+ or CD8+ T cells sorted from blood, obtained in a trial of the OX40 agonist ivuxolimab. Receptor source: an adult with an advanced solid tumor such as melanoma, head and neck, liver or kidney cancer.

In its sample, this clone was seen many times. This sequence joins TRBV9 and TRBJ1-1, with D unclear. This CDR3 is built from 14 residues. CDR1 is SGDLS and CDR2 is YYNGEE in the germline V gene. The V end lost 0 bases, the J end lost 0 bases, and 6 bases lay between the germline ends. The CDR3 is CASSVGPVNTEAFF. In nucleotides, the CDR3 is TGTGCCAGCAGCGTAGGTCCAGTGAACACTGAAGCTTTCTTT.

This rearrangement joins TRBV10-3 to TRBJ1-2; no firm D call. CDR3 length equals 13 residues. Germline assignment: CDR1 ENHRY and CDR2 SYGVKD. The V and J ends lost 11 bases and 7 bases respectively, with 20 bases between them. CDR3 in amino acids: CALAQALGRGYTF. In nucleotides, the CDR3 is TGTGCCCTCGCCCAGGCCCTGGGTCGTGGCTACACCTTC.

This clone is a singleton in its sample. The rearrangement joins TRBV5-5 to TRBJ2-7, with 7 bases that match TRBD1. This CDR3 contains 14 residues. Germline V gene lookup returns CDR1 SGHKS and CDR2 YYEKEE (reference sequence). The V gene end was trimmed by 3 bases and the J gene end by 2 bases; junction bases not matched to a gene: 5. The CDR3 sequence: CASSSGQPPYEQYF. In DNA, the CDR3 is TGTGCCAGCAGCTCGGGACAGCCCCCCTACGAGCAGTACTTC.

This chain connects TRBV15 to TRBJ2-2; 9 nucleotides align to TRBD2. V trimming: 0 bases; J trimming: 1 base; junction bases outside the gene matches: 3. The CDR3 contains 17 residues. The germline V gene encodes CDR1 LNHNV and CDR2 YYDKDF (reference sequence). The CDR3 region is CATSRDRLAENTGELFF. In DNA form, the CDR3 reads TGTGCCACCAGCAGAGATCGACTAGCGGAGAACACCGGGGAGCTGTTTTTT.

The rearrangement joins TRBV6-5 to TRBJ2-2, with TRBD1 as a possible D gene (5 bases). V lost 11 bases and J lost 0, with 7 bases in between. The CDR3 loop spans 12 amino acids. Germline CDR1 reads MNHEY; CDR2 reads SVGAGI. The CDR3 protein is CASQANTGELFF. CDR3 nucleotides: TGTGCCTCACAGGCGAACACCGGGGAGCTGTTTTTT.

The DNA of the CDR3 is TGTGCCAGCAGCTTATATGGGGGGGGTGCGGGATACGAGCAGTACTTC. Translation: CASSLYGGGAGYEQYF. The chain links TRBV11-2 to TRBJ2-7, with 7 bases lining up with TRBD2. The CDR3 sequence is 16 residues long. Germline CDR1 reads SGHAT; CDR2 reads FQNNGV. V was pared by 2 bases and J by 4 bases, with 11 bases of the junction left unmatched.

The DNA for the CDR3 is TGTGCCAGCAGCCCTCGGGACAGGGTCGACGAGCAGTACTTC. Its protein is CASSPRDRVDEQYF. This chain uses TRBV27 with TRBJ2-7; TRBD1 aligns across 9 bases. The germline gives CDR1 MNHEY, CDR2 SMNVEV (reference sequence). V shed 6 bases and J 5 bases; nucleotides not matched to a gene: 8. CDR3 length: 14 residues.

The V and J genes are TRBV4-2 and TRBJ2-3; no reliable D call. Trimming left V 1 base short and J 0 bases short, with 11 bases between. This CDR3 spans 16 amino acids. Germline-derived CDR1 and CDR2 are LGHNA and YNFKEQ. The CDR3 sequence is CASSQVTGQSTDTQYF. For the CDR3, the DNA is TGTGCCAGCAGCCAAGTGACGGGTCAGAGCACAGATACGCAGTATTTT.

J is TRBJ2-1 and V is TRBV14; the match to TRBD2 covers 8 bases. J gave up 14 bases and V 0 bases, and 3 bases lay outside the gene matches. The CDR3 is 12 amino acids. The V gene's germline CDR1 is SGHDN and CDR2 FVKESK. CDR3 DNA sequence: TGTGCCAGCAGCCAAGATTCGGGGGGGGAGTTCTTC. The encoded protein is CASSQDSGGEFF.

The CDR3 bases are TGCGCCAGCAGCTTGGATGTAGCGGGGGGGCTCAATGAGCAGTTCTTC. This sequence encodes CASSLDVAGGLNEQFF. The chain recombines TRBV5-1 with TRBJ2-1; 11 nucleotides line up with TRBD2. V dropped 0 bases and J dropped 6; count of bases not matched to a gene: 5. Germline-derived CDR1 and CDR2 are SGHRS and YFSETQ. The CDR3 is 16 residues long.

The V call is TRBV28, the J call TRBJ2-7, with TRBD1 matching 8 bases. The CDR3 is 14 residues long. Germline CDR1 MDHEN, CDR2 SYDVKM. Trimming at V came to 9 bases and at J to 4 bases, leaving 11 bases not matched to a gene. The CDR3 nucleotides read TGTGCCAGTCAATCTGGACAGGGTCTATACGAGCAGTACTTC. Translated, it gives CASQSGQGLYEQYF.

The count of this clone is one. One junction end disagrees with the germline gene, perhaps due to a read error. The CDR3 region is CASSLGIDEQYF. CDR3 in DNA: TGCGCCAGCAGCTTAGGGATCGACGAGCAGTACTTC. V is TRBV7-8 and J is TRBJ2-7; D remains unclear. Germline V lookup: CDR1 SGHVS, CDR2 FQNEAQ. This CDR3 is built from 12 residues.

V gene TRBV5-4 combines with J gene TRBJ2-1, with 8 bases identical to TRBD2. Germline V lookup: CDR1 SGHNT, CDR2 YYREEE (reference sequence). After removal of 3 bases from V and 2 bases from J, the junction contained 7 bases not matched to a gene. The CDR3 runs to 16 residues. In nucleotides, the CDR3 is TGTGCCAGCAGCTCTGGGGCGGGAGGAACCTACAATGAGCAGTTCTTC. Amino acid sequence: CASSSGAGGTYNEQFF.

To note about this clone: This sample includes further DNA sequences coding for the same CDR3. The chain uses TRBV5-1 and TRBJ2-5; D call uncertain. The length of the CDR3 is 11 residues. CDR1 is SGHRS and CDR2 is YFSETQ in the germline V gene. Trimming left V 1 base short and J 5 bases short, with 3 bases between. CDR3: CASSLRETQYF. CDR3 nucleotides: TGCGCCAGCAGCTTGCGGGAGACCCAGTACTTC. Full variable domain (remainder filled in from reference TRBV5-1 and TRBJ2-5): KAGVTQTPRYLIKTRGQQVTLSCSPISGHRSVSWYQQTPGQGLQFLFEYFSETQRNKGNFPGRFSGRQFSNSRSEMNVSTLELGDSALYLCASSLRETQYFGPGTRLLVL.

V gene TRBV5-4 combines with J gene TRBJ1-1; D remains ambiguous. Between the trimmed V and J ends, which lost 2 bases and 6 bases, there was a span of 5 bases. Germline lookup yields CDR1 SGHNT and CDR2 YYREEE (reference sequence). The CDR3 is made up of 11 amino acids. The CDR3: CASSFGPEAFF. Here the CDR3 DNA reads TGTGCCAGCAGCTTTGGGCCTGAAGCTTTCTTT.

V and J are TRBV19 and TRBJ2-5; no firm D call. The DNA end is more similar to TRBJ2-7, so the J call may be wrong. From germline, CDR1 is LNHDA and CDR2 SQIVND (reference sequence). The CDR3 runs to 15 residues. CDR3 bases: TGTGCCAGTAGTGGTCTGGGCAGCAGCTCCTACGAGCAGTACTTC. Translation: CASSGLGSSSYEQYF.

The rearrangement joins TRBV7-9 to TRBJ1-5; tentatively, D is TRBD1 (6 bases). This CDR3 contains 13 residues. The ends were cut back, 1 base at V and 6 bases at J, with 7 bases in the middle. Germline V CDR1 and CDR2: SEHNR, FQNEAQ (reference sequence). The CDR3: CASSLEGVQPQHF. DNA for the CDR3: TGTGCCAGCAGCTTAGAGGGGGTTCAGCCCCAGCATTTT.

The chain uses TRBV11-2 and TRBJ2-6; D may be TRBD1 (5 bases). The CDR3 is 15 residues long. Germline-derived CDR1 and CDR2 are SGHAT and FQNNGV. V was trimmed by 4 bases and J by 2 bases, leaving 9 bases between them. As DNA, the CDR3 is TGTGCCAGCAGCTCTCAGGGCCCTGGGGCCAACGTCCTGACTTTC. Its protein is CASSSQGPGANVLTF.

This sequence joins TRBV2 and TRBJ1-5; D is uncertain. Germline assignment: CDR1 SNHLY and CDR2 FYNNEI. The V end was cut by 0 bases, the J end by 5 bases, with 8 bases between. CDR3 length: 14 residues. The DNA of the CDR3 is TGTGCCAGCAGTGAAGCGGTCATCGATCAGCCCCAGCATTTT. Amino acids: CASSEAVIDQPQHF.

This clone was observed once. The V call is TRBV28, the J call TRBJ1-5; a weak D match, TRBD1 (5 bases). The length of the CDR3 is 14 residues. Trimming took off 2 bases at V and 1 base at J, with 6 bases between the two ends. From germline, CDR1 is MDHEN and CDR2 SYDVKM. The CDR3 sequence is CASSLPGSNQPQHF. CDR3 nucleotides: TGTGCCAGCAGTTTACCAGGGAGCAATCAGCCCCAGCATTTT.

The chain couples TRBV4-1 to TRBJ2-7; D call uncertain. V gave up 0 bases and J gave up 3 bases, with 12 bases separating them. This CDR3 has 15 residues. The V gene's germline CDR1 is MGHRA and CDR2 YSYEKL. The CDR3 sequence: CASSQEAWGFYEQYF. CDR3 DNA: TGCGCCAGCAGCCAAGAGGCTTGGGGATTCTACGAGCAGTACTTC.

V is TRBV27 and J is TRBJ1-1; D may be TRBD1 (5 bases). CDR1 is MNHEY, CDR2 SMNVEV, per germline (reference sequence). Trimming shortened V by 5 bases and J by 0 bases, and 16 bases separated the two germline ends. This CDR3 region has 16 residues. This CDR3 is CASSLQGAGLNTEAFF. As DNA, the CDR3 is TGTGCCAGCAGTCTACAAGGGGCAGGGCTGAACACTGAAGCTTTCTTT.

This clone was detected only a few times. The chain couples TRBV6-1 to TRBJ2-3; D possibly corresponds to TRBD2 (5 bases). V gave up 2 bases and J gave up 0 bases, with 6 bases separating them. Germline V gene lookup returns CDR1 MNHNS and CDR2 SASEGT. This CDR3 is 14 amino acids long. CDR3 nucleotide sequence: TGTGCCAGCAGTGAACGGGGAAGCACAGATACGCAGTATTTT. It is translated as CASSERGSTDTQYF.